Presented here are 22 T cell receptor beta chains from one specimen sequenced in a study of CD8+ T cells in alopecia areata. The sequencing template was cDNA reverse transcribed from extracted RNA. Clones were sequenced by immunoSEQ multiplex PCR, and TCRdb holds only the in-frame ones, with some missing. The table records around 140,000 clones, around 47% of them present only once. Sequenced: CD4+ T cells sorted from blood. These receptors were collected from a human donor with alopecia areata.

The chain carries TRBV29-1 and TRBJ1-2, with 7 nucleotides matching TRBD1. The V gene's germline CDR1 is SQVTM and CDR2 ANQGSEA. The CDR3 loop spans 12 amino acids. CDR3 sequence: CSGGGGGFGYTF. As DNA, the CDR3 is TGCAGTGGTGGGGGAGGGGGCTTTGGCTACACCTTC.

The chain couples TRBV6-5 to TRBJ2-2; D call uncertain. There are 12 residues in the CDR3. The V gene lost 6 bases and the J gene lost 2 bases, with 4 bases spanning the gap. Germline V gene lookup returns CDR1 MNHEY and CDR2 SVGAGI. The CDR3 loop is CASSENTGELFF. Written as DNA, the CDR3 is TGTGCCAGCAGCGAAAACACCGGGGAGCTGTTTTTT.

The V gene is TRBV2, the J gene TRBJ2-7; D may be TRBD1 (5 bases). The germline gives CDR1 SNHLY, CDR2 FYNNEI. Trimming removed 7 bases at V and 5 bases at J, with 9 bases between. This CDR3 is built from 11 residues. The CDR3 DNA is TGTGCCAGCAAGGGCAGGGACGAGCAGTACTTC. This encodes CASKGRDEQYF.

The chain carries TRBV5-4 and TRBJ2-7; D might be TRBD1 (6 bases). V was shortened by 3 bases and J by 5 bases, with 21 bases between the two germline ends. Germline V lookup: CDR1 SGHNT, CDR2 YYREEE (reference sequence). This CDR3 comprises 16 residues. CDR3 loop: CASSSGTGTRRNEQYF. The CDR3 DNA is TGTGCCAGCAGCTCAGGCACCGGGACAAGGCGGAACGAGCAGTACTTC. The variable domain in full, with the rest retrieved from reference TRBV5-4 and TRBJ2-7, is ETGVTQSPTHLIKTRGQQVTLRCSSQSGHNTVSWYQQALGQGPQFIFQYYREEENGRGNFPPRFSGLQFPNYSSELNVNALELDDSALYLCASSSGTGTRRNEQYFGPGTRLTVT.

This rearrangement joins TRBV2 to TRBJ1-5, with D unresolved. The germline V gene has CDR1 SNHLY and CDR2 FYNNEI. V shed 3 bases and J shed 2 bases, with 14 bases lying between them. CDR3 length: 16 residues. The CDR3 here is CASSDEGLWGNQPQHF. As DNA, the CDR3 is TGTGCCAGCAGTGACGAGGGCCTATGGGGCAATCAGCCCCAGCATTTT.

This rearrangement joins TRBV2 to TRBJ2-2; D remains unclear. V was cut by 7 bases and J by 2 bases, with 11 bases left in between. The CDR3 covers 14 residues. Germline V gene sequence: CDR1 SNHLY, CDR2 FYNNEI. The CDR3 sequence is CASTSVTNTGELFF. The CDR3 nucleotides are TGTGCCAGCACATCGGTCACCAACACCGGGGAGCTGTTTTTT.

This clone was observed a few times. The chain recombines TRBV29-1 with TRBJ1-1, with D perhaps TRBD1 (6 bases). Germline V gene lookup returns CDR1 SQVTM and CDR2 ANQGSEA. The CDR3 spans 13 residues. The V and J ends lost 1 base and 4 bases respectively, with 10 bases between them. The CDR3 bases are TGCAGCGTTGAAGCAGGGGCTGGCACTGAAGCTTTCTTT. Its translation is CSVEAGAGTEAFF.

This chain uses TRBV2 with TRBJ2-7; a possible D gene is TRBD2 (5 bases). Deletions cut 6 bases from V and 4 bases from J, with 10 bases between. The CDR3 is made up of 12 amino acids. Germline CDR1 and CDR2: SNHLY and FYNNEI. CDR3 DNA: TGTGCCAGCAGAGGAGGCGCGTACGAGCAGTACTTC. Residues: CASRGGAYEQYF.

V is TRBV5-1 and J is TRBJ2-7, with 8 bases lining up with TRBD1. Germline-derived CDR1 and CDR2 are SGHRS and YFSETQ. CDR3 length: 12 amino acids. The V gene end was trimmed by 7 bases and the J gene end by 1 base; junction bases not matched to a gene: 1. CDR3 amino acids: CASGQGSYEQYF. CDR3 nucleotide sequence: TGCGCCAGCGGACAGGGATCCTACGAGCAGTACTTC.

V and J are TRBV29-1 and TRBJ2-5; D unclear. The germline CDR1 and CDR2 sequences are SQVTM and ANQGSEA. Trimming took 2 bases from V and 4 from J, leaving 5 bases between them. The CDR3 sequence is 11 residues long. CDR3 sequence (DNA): TGCAGCGTTGAATCGGTAGAGACCCAGTACTTC. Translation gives CSVESVETQYF.

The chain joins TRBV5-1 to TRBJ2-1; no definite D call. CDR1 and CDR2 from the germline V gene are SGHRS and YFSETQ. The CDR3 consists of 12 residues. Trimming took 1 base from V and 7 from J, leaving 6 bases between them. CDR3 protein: CASSLTQNEQFF. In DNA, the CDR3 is TGCGCCAGCAGCTTGACCCAGAATGAGCAGTTCTTC.

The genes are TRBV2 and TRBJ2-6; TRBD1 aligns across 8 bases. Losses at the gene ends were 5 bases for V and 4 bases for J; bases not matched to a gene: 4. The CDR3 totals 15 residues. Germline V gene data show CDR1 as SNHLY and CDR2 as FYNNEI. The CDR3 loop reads CASSSQGAGANVLTF. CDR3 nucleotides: TGTGCCAGCAGTTCCCAGGGGGCCGGGGCCAACGTCCTGACTTTC.

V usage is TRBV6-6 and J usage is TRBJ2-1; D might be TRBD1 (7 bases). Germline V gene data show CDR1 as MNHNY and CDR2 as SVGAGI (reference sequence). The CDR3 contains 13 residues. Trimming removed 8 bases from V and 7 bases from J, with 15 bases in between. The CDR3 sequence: CASGGRGRNEQFF. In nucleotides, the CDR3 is TGTGCCAGCGGTGGCAGGGGGAGGAATGAGCAGTTCTTC.

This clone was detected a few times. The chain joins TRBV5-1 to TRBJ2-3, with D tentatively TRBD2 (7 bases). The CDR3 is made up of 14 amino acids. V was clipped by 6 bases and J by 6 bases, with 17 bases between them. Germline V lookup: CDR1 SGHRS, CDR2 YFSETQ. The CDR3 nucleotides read TGCGCCAGCACAAAGGGGGGGATCACCGATACGCAGTATTTT. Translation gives CASTKGGITDTQYF. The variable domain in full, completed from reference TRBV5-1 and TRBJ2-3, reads KAGVTQTPRYLIKTRGQQVTLSCSPISGHRSVSWYQQTPGQGLQFLFEYFSETQRNKGNFPGRFSGRQFSNSRSEMNVSTLELGDSALYLCASTKGGITDTQYFGPGTRLTVL.

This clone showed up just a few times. The CDR3 is CAWTPPPPGNTIYF. The CDR3 coding sequence is TGTGCCTGGACCCCTCCCCCACCTGGAAACACCATATATTTT. The chain links TRBV30 to TRBJ1-3; D is unresolved. The CDR3 spans 14 residues. Trimming stripped 4 bases from V and 2 bases from J, with 12 bases between. Germline V gene lookup returns CDR1 GTSNPN and CDR2 SVGIG (reference sequence). The whole variable domain, remainder taken from reference TRBV30 and TRBJ1-3, is SQTIHQWPATLVQPVGSPLSLECTVEGTSNPNLYWYRQAAGRGLQLLFYSVGIGQISSEVPQNLSASRPQDRQFILSSKKLLLSDSGFYLCAWTPPPPGNTIYFGEGSWLTVV.

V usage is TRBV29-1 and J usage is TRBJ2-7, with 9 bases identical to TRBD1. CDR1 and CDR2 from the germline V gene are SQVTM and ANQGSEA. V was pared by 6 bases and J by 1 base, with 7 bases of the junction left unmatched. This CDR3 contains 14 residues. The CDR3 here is CSVWRQGESYEQYF. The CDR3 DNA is TGCAGCGTCTGGCGACAGGGGGAATCCTACGAGCAGTACTTC.

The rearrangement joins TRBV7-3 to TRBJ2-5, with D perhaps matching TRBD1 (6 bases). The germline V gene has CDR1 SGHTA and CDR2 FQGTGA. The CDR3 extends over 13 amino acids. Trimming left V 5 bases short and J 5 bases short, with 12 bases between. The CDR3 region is CASSPGAGETQYF. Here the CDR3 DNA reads TGTGCCAGCAGCCCAGGGGCAGGGGAGACCCAGTACTTC.

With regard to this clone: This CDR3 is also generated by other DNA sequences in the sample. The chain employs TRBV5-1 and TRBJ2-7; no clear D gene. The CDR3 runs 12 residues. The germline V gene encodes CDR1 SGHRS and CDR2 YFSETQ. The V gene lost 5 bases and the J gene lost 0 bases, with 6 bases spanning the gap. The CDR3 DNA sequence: TGCGCCAGCAGGGAAACCTCCTACGAGCAGTACTTC. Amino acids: CASRETSYEQYF.

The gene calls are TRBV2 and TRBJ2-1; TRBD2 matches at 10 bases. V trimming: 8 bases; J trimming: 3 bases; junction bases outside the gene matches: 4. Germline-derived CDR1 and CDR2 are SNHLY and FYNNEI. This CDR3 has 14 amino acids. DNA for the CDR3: TGTGCCAGCGACACTAGCGGGAACTACAATGAGCAGTTCTTC. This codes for CASDTSGNYNEQFF. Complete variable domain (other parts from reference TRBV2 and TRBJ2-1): EPEVTQTPSHQVTQMGQEVILRCVPISNHLYFYWYRQILGQKVEFLVSFYNNEISEKSEIFDDQFSVERPDGSNFTLKIRSTKLEDSAMYFCASDTSGNYNEQFFGPGTRLTVL.

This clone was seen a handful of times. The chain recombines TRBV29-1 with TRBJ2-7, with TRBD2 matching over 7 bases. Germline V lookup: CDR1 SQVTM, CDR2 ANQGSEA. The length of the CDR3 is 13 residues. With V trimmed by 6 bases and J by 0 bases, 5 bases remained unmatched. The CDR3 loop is CSVVAGGSYEQYF. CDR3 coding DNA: TGCAGCGTAGTAGCGGGCGGCTCCTACGAGCAGTACTTC.

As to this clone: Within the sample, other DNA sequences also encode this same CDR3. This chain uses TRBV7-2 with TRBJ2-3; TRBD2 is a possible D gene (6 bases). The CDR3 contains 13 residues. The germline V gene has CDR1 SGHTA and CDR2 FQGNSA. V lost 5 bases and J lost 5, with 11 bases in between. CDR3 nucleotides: TGTGCCAGCAGCCGAGCGGGTGGAGATACGCAGTATTTT. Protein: CASSRAGGDTQYF.

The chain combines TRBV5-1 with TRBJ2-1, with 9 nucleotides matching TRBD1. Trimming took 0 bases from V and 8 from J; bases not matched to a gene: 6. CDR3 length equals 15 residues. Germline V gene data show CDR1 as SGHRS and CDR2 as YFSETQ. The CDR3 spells CASSLGDRALDEQFF. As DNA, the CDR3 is TGCGCCAGCAGCTTGGGGGACAGGGCTCTCGATGAGCAGTTCTTC.